The following is a T cell receptor beta chain sequence with its context. The antigen is not known. Time point: patch test 1, 2 weeks after DPC sensitization. Treatment reported: therapeutic diphenylcyclopropenone sensitization with weekly scalp DPC. The data stem from a study of human T cells and chemical hapten exposure. General study points: Relative to controls, expanded TCRs formed significantly more large CDR3 similarity clusters.

From the RACE reads, TCRdb called clonotypes with MiXCR, one entry per CDR3 protein. The sample yields 150,000 to 200,000 distinct CDR3 sequences, 13% to 15% seen once. Looked up from germline, CDR1 is LGHNA and CDR2 is YSLEER. This CDR3 has 13 amino acids. Trimming at V came to 2 bases and at J to 13 bases, leaving 5 bases not matched to a gene. The chain has TRBV4-3 and TRBJ1-6; TRBD1 matches at 7 bases. The TCR was taken from a woman aged 25 to 39 with alopecia areata. Some clones in this sample may be carry-over from other donors' samples. The sequences come from whole blood, collected in connection with sensitization to the hapten diphenylcyclopropenone (DPC). This chain's CDR3 is CASSQYRGNPLHF. CDR3 DNA: TGCGCCAGCAGCCAATACAGGGGTAATCCCCTCCACTTT.